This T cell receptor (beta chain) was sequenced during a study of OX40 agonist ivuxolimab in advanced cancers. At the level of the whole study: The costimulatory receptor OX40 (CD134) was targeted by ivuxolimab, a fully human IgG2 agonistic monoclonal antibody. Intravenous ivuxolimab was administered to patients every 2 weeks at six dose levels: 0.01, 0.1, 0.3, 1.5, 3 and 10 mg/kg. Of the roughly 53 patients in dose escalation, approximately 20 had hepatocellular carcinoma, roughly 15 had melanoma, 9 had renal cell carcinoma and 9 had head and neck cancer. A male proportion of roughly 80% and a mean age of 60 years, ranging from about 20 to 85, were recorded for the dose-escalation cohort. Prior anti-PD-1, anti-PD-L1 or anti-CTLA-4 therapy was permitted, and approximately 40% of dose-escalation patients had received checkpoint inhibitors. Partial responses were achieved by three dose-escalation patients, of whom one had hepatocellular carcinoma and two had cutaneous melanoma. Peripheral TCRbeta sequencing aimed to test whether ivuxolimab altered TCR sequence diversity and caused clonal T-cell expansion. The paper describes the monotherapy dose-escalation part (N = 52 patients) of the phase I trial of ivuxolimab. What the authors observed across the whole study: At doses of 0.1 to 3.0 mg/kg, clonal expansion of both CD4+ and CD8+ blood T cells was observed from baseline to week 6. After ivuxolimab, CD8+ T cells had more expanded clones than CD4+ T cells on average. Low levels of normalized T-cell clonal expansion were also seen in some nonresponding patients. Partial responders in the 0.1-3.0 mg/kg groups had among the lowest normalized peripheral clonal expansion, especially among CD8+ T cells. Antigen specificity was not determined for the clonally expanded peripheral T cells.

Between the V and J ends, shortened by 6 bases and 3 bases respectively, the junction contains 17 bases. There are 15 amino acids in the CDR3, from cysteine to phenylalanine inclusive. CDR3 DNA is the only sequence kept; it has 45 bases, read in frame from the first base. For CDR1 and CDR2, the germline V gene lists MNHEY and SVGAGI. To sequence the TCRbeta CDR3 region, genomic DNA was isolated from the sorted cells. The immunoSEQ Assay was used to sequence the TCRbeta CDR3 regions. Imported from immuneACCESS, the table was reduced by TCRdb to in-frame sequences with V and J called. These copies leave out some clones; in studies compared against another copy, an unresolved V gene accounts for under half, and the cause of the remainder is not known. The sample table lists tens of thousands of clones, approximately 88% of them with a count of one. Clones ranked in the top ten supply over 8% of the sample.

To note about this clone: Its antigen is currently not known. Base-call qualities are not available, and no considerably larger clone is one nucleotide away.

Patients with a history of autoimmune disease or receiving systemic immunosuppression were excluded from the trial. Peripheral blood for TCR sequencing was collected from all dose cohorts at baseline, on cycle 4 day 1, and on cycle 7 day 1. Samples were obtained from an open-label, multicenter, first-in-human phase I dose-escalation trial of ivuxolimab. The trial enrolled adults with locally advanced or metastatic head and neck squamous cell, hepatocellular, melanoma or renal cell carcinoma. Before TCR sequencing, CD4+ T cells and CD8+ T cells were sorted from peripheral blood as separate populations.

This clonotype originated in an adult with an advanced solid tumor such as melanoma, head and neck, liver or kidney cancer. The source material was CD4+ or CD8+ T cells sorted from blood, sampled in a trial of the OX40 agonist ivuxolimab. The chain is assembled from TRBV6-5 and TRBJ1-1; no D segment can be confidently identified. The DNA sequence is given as TGTGCCAGCAGAGCACAGATCCCGAGGGACACTGAAGCTTTCTTT. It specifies CASRAQIPRDTEAFF.